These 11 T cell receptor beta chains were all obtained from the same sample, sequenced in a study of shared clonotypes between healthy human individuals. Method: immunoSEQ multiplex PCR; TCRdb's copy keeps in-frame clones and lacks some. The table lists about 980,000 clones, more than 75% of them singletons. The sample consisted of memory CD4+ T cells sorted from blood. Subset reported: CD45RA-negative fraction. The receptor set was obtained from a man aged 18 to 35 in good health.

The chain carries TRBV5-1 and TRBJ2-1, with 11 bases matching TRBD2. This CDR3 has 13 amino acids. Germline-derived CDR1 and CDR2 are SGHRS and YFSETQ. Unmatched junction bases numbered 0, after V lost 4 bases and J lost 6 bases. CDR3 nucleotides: TGCGCCAGCAGCGGACTAGCGGGCAATGAGCAGTTCTTC. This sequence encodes CASSGLAGNEQFF.

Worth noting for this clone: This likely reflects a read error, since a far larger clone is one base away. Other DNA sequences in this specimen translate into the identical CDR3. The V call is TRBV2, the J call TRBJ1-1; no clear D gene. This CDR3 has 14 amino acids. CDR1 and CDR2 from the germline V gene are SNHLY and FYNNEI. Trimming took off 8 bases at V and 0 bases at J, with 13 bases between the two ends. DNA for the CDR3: TGTGCCAGCTTGCGGTCATCCCTGAACACTGAAGCTTTCTTT. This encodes CASLRSSLNTEAFF.

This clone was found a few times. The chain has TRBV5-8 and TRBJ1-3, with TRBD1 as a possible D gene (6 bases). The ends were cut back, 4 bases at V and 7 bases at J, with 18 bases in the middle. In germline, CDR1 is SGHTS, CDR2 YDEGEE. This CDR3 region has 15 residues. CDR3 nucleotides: TGTGCCAGCAGCACTGGCTACAGGGCAGACAACACCATATATTTT. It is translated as CASSTGYRADNTIYF.

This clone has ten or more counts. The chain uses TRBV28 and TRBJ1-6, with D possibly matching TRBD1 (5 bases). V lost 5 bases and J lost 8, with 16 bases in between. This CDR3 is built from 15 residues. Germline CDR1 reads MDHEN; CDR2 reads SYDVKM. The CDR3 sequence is CASSPSQGSYSPLHF. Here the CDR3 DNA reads TGTGCCAGCAGTCCTAGTCAGGGCAGTTATTCACCCCTCCACTTT. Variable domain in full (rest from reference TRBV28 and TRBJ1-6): DVKVTQSSRYLVKRTGEKVFLECVQDMDHENMFWYRQDPGLGLRLIYFSYDVKMKEKGDIPEGYSVSREKKERFSLILESASTNQTSMYLCASSPSQGSYSPLHFGNGTRLTVT.

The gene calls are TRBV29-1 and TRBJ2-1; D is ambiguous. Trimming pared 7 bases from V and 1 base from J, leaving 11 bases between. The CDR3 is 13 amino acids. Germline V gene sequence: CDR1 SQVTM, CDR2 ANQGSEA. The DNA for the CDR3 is TGCAGCGCTTATTCTCGGTCCTACAATGAGCAGTTCTTC. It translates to CSAYSRSYNEQFF.

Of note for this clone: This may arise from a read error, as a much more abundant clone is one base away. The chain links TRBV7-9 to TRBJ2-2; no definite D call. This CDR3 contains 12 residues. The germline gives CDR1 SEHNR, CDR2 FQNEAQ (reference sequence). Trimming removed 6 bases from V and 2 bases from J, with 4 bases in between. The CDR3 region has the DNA TGTGCCAGCAGACCAAACACCGGGGAGCTGTTTTTT. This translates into CASRPNTGELFF. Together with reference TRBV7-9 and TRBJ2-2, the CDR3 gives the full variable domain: DTGVSQNPRHKITKRGQNVTFRCDPISEHNRLYWYRQTLGQGPEFLTYFQNEAQLEKSRLLSDRFSAERPKGSFSTLEIQRTEQGDSAMYLCASRPNTGELFFGEGSRLTVL.

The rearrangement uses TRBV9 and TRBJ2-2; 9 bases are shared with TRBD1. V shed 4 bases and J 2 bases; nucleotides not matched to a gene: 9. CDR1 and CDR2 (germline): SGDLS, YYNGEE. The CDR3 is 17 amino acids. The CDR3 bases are TGTGCCAGCAGCCCTCGAGGGGGACAGGGTAACACCGGGGAGCTGTTTTTT. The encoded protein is CASSPRGGQGNTGELFF.

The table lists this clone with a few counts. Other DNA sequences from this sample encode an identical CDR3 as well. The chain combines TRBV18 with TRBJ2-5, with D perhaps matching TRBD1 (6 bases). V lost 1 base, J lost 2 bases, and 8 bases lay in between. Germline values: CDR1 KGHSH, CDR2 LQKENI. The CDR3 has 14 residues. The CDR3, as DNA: TGTGCCAGCTCACCACGCCAGGGGCAAGAGACCCAGTACTTC. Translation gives CASSPRQGQETQYF.

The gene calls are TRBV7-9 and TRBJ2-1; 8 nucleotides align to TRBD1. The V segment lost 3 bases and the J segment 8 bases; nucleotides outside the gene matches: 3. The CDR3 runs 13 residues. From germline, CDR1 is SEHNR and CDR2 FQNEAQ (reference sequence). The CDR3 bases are TGTGCCAGCAGCTTCACGGACAGGGATGAGCAGTTCTTC. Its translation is CASSFTDRDEQFF.

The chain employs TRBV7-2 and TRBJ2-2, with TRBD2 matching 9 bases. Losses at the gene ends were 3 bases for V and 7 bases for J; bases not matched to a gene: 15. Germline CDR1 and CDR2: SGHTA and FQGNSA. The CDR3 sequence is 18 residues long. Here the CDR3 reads CASSFSSGVPSWIGELFF. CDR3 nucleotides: TGTGCCAGCAGCTTTTCTAGCGGGGTCCCCTCTTGGATCGGGGAGCTGTTTTTT.

The chain's CDR3 is CASSEGPGRADEQFF. The CDR3 nucleotides are TGTGCCAGCAGCGAAGGGCCGGGCAGGGCCGATGAGCAGTTCTTC. The chain recombines TRBV7-2 with TRBJ2-1, with D possibly being TRBD1 (5 bases). The V end lost 5 bases, the J end lost 8 bases, and 19 bases lay between the germline ends. The length of the CDR3 is 15 residues. Germline CDR1 SGHTA, CDR2 FQGNSA.